These 30 T cell receptor beta chains originate from one sample sequenced in a study of blood T cell repertoires in COVID-19. The assay was immunoSEQ multiplex PCR, and TCRdb's table has in-frame clones only and misses some. The table shows 200,000 or so clones, with 80% to 90% occurring only once. The specimen sequenced was peripheral blood. The receptors stem from a woman between 45 and 65 years old with acute or convalescent COVID-19.

The gene calls are TRBV10-3 and TRBJ2-3; unclear D gene. CDR3 length equals 11 residues. CDR1 is ENHRY, CDR2 SYGVKD, per germline. Trimming pared 6 bases from V and 2 bases from J, leaving 3 bases between. The chain's CDR3 is CAIRYTDTQYF. CDR3 DNA: TGTGCCATCAGGTACACAGATACGCAGTATTTT.

J is TRBJ2-7 and V is TRBV10-3, with 10 bases lining up with TRBD1. CDR1 and CDR2 (germline): ENHRY, SYGVKD. This CDR3 is 15 amino acids long. V lost 4 bases to trimming and J lost 7 bases; unmatched junction nucleotides: 10. CDR3 nucleotides: TGTGCCATCAGTGGGGGGACAGGGGAATGGAAAGAGCAGTACTTC. Translation: CAISGGTGEWKEQYF.

Concerning this clone: The same CDR3 also results from other DNA sequences found in this sample. The chain uses TRBV4-1 and TRBJ1-1, with D maybe TRBD1 (5 bases). The CDR3 consists of 12 residues. The germline CDR1 and CDR2 sequences are MGHRA and YSYEKL. Trimming took 4 bases from V and 5 from J, leaving 8 bases between them. The CDR3 bases are TGCGCCAGCAGCCGGGGGAGGACTGAAGCTTTCTTT. It yields the protein CASSRGRTEAFF.

This clone was counted a single time. This rearrangement joins TRBV18 to TRBJ2-5; a weak D match, TRBD2 (5 bases). The CDR3 consists of 15 residues. Germline lookup yields CDR1 KGHSH and CDR2 LQKENI. V lost 0 bases and J 5 bases, leaving 13 bases between the germline ends. This CDR3 is CASSPPRARSETQYF. Written as DNA, the CDR3 is TGTGCCAGCTCACCACCGAGGGCCAGAAGTGAGACCCAGTACTTC.

The CDR3 sequence is CASSLDVRDEQYF. The CDR3 coding sequence is TGCGCCAGCAGCTTGGACGTCCGGGACGAGCAGTACTTC. The chain combines TRBV5-1 with TRBJ2-7, with D hard to call. V lost 0 bases and J 5 bases, leaving 9 bases between the germline ends. The CDR3 has 13 amino acids. CDR1 SGHRS and CDR2 YFSETQ come from the germline V gene.

The V and J genes are TRBV10-3 and TRBJ2-6, with 8 bases aligning to TRBD2. After removal of 0 bases from V and 0 bases from J, the junction contained 4 bases not matched to a gene. This CDR3 spans 18 amino acids. The germline V gene encodes CDR1 ENHRY and CDR2 SYGVKD. The DNA of the CDR3 is TGTGCCATCAGTGAGTCAACTAGCGGAACCTCTGGGGCCAACGTCCTGACTTTC. Translating it yields CAISESTSGTSGANVLTF.

CDR3 coding DNA: TGCGCCAGCAGCCAAGAAAAAGGGACAGGGATGGACAATGAGCAGTTCTTC. This gives the protein CASSQEKGTGMDNEQFF. This chain joins TRBV4-1 and TRBJ2-1, with 9 bases aligning to TRBD1. CDR1 is MGHRA and CDR2 is YSYEKL in the germline V gene. The CDR3 has 17 residues. After removal of 0 bases from V and 5 bases from J, the junction contained 8 bases not matched to a gene.

This clone was observed once. This chain links TRBV19 with TRBJ2-7, with 8 bases aligning to TRBD2. Germline values: CDR1 LNHDA, CDR2 SQIVND (reference sequence). This CDR3 region has 14 residues. V lost 6 bases and J lost 7; bases outside the gene matches: 11. The CDR3 is CASSYGLALGEQYF. In DNA form, the CDR3 reads TGTGCCAGTAGCTATGGACTAGCCTTAGGGGAGCAGTACTTC.

This chain uses TRBV5-5 with TRBJ2-7, with 10 bases aligning to TRBD2. The CDR3 loop spans 14 amino acids. V trimming: 2 bases; J trimming: 3 bases; junction bases outside the gene matches: 2. Germline CDR1 and CDR2: SGHKS and YYEKEE (reference sequence). CDR3 sequence reads: CASSFTSGIYEQYF. In nucleotides, the CDR3 is TGTGCCAGCAGCTTTACTAGCGGGATCTACGAGCAGTACTTC.

The rearrangement joins TRBV2 to TRBJ1-2; possibly TRBD1 for D (5 bases). CDR1 SNHLY and CDR2 FYNNEI come from the germline V gene. There are 11 residues in the CDR3. V lost 8 bases, J lost 5 bases, and 9 bases lay in between. CDR3 residues: CASGAQYGYTF. The DNA for the CDR3 is TGTGCCAGCGGGGCCCAGTATGGCTACACCTTC.

The V and J genes are TRBV5-1 and TRBJ2-2; the D is unclear. This CDR3 is built from 13 residues. The germline CDR1 and CDR2 sequences are SGHRS and YFSETQ. V was cut by 6 bases and J by 4 bases, with 10 bases left in between. As DNA, the CDR3 is TGCGCCAGCATCGAGGTTGGCACCGGGGAGCTGTTTTTT. Its protein is CASIEVGTGELFF.

The chain carries TRBV10-2 and TRBJ2-1, with TRBD2 matching over 8 bases. The V gene's germline CDR1 is WSHSY and CDR2 SAAADI. V lost 5 bases, J lost 4 bases, and 7 bases stayed unmatched. The CDR3 is 15 residues long. For the CDR3, the DNA is TGCGCCAGCAGTCCCACAGCGGGGGAATACAATGAGCAGTTCTTC. Translated, it gives CASSPTAGEYNEQFF.

This chain joins TRBV7-9 and TRBJ1-1; 8 bases agree with TRBD1. After removal of 5 bases from V and 6 bases from J, the junction contained 8 bases not matched to a gene. Germline-derived CDR1 and CDR2 are SEHNR and FQNEAQ (reference sequence). The length of the CDR3 is 14 residues. The CDR3 sequence is CASSHGQGWAEAFF. Here the CDR3 DNA reads TGTGCCAGCAGCCACGGACAGGGATGGGCTGAAGCTTTCTTT.

This clone occurred a few times. The chain is built from TRBV7-9 and TRBJ2-2; tentatively, D is TRBD2 (6 bases). The CDR3 extends over 13 amino acids. Germline CDR1 and CDR2: SEHNR and FQNEAQ (reference sequence). Deletions cut 7 bases from V and 3 bases from J, with 9 bases between. This chain's CDR3 is CASNRGDTGELFF. The CDR3, as DNA: TGTGCCAGCAACCGCGGGGACACCGGGGAGCTGTTTTTT.

The chain employs TRBV6-5 and TRBJ2-7, with D perhaps TRBD2 (5 bases). V was cut by 0 bases and J by 2 bases, with 11 bases left in between. From germline, CDR1 is MNHEY and CDR2 SVGAGI. The CDR3 is made up of 15 amino acids. Here the CDR3 DNA reads TGTGCCAGCAGTTACTCTGTTAGCGAGGCCTACGAGCAGTACTTC. This translates into CASSYSVSEAYEQYF.

The chain carries TRBV5-4 and TRBJ2-7; TRBD2 matches at 8 bases. Germline CDR1 SGHNT, CDR2 YYREEE (reference sequence). This CDR3 comprises 15 residues. The V and J ends lost 2 bases and 1 base, in that order; junction bases with no gene match: 5. CDR3 coding DNA: TGTGCCAGCAGCTTCGGGGGGGCCGGTTCCTACGAGCAGTACTTC. As protein: CASSFGGAGSYEQYF.

CDR3 DNA: TGTGCCAGCAGCTTGGCCGTGGACAGGCTCACTGGGGCCAACGTCCTGACTTTC. Translating gives CASSLAVDRLTGANVLTF. The chain joins TRBV5-4 to TRBJ2-6; 7 nucleotides agree with TRBD1. V gave up 0 bases and J gave up 2 bases; unmatched junction bases: 8. CDR1 and CDR2 (germline): SGHNT, YYREEE (reference sequence). The CDR3 spans 18 residues.

The chain uses TRBV4-3 and TRBJ1-2; D perhaps matches TRBD1 (5 bases). The germline gives CDR1 LGHNA, CDR2 YSLEER. The CDR3 loop spans 14 amino acids. The V and J ends lost 0 bases and 8 bases respectively, with 13 bases between them. The CDR3 loop reads CASSQDWGGVGYTF. CDR3 nucleotides: TGCGCCAGCAGCCAAGATTGGGGCGGGGTCGGCTACACCTTC.

This clone has a single count. This sequence joins TRBV5-4 and TRBJ2-2; 7 bases fit TRBD1. CDR3 size: 15 residues. Germline V gene lookup returns CDR1 SGHNT and CDR2 YYREEE (reference sequence). V was clipped by 0 bases and J by 4 bases; unmatched bases: 3. The CDR3 protein is CASSLEGGVTGELFF. The CDR3 region has the DNA TGTGCCAGCAGCTTGGAAGGGGGCGTCACCGGGGAGCTGTTTTTT.

The chain uses TRBV5-1 and TRBJ2-2, with unresolved D. There are 16 residues in the CDR3. From germline, CDR1 is SGHRS and CDR2 YFSETQ. The V gene lost 1 base and the J gene lost 5 bases, with 15 bases spanning the gap. The CDR3 here is CASSLSTGLVTGELFF. For the CDR3, the DNA is TGCGCCAGCAGCTTGTCAACTGGCCTAGTGACCGGGGAGCTGTTTTTT.

J is TRBJ1-6 and V is TRBV27; D is unclear. With 7 bases removed from V and 0 bases from J, the gap between germline ends came to 13 bases. This CDR3 has 16 amino acids. Germline V gene lookup returns CDR1 MNHEY and CDR2 SMNVEV (reference sequence). The DNA of the CDR3 is TGTGCCAGCACCCTCTCCTGGGCCTCCTATAATTCACCCCTCCACTTT. Amino acid sequence: CASTLSWASYNSPLHF.

This chain links TRBV3-1 (or the pseudogene TRBV3-2) with TRBJ2-7, with TRBD2 matching over 8 bases. Germline V CDR1 and CDR2: LGHDT, YNNKEL (reference sequence). Trimming removed 3 bases from V and 0 bases from J; junction bases left unmatched: 1. The CDR3 has 14 amino acids. The CDR3 coding sequence is TGTGCCAGCAGCCAGGGACTAGTCTCCTACGAGCAGTACTTC. Amino acid sequence: CASSQGLVSYEQYF.

About this clone itself: The same CDR3 is also encoded by other DNA sequences in this sample. The J gene is TRBJ2-1, the V gene TRBV11-3; D uncertain. This CDR3 is 13 amino acids long. The V gene lost 5 bases and the J gene lost 0 bases, with 5 bases spanning the gap. Germline V gene lookup returns CDR1 SGHNT and CDR2 YENEEA. CDR3 protein: CASSLSSYNEQFF. Here the CDR3 DNA reads TGTGCCAGCAGCCTGAGCTCCTACAATGAGCAGTTCTTC.

This chain links TRBV3-1 (or the pseudogene TRBV3-2) with TRBJ2-1; 10 bases align to TRBD2. The V segment lost 10 bases and the J segment 7 bases; nucleotides outside the gene matches: 7. Germline CDR1 and CDR2: LGHDT and YNNKEL (reference sequence). The CDR3 totals 13 residues. CDR3 nucleotide sequence: TGTGCCACCAAGCGGGGGGGAAGAAATGAGCAGTTCTTC. Translated, it gives CATKRGGRNEQFF.

This clone was observed once. V and J are TRBV7-9 and TRBJ1-1; weak D call: TRBD1 (5 bases). Germline CDR1 SEHNR, CDR2 FQNEAQ (reference sequence). The V gene lost 5 bases and the J gene lost 2 bases, with 15 bases spanning the gap. This CDR3 comprises 15 residues. The CDR3: CASSPGGTTNTEAFF. The CDR3 nucleotides are TGTGCCAGCAGCCCCGGGGGAACCACCAACACTGAAGCTTTCTTT.

This clone was observed at least ten times. V usage is TRBV6-5 and J usage is TRBJ2-1; D possibly corresponds to TRBD2 (6 bases). The CDR3 is 14 amino acids. Germline loops: CDR1 MNHEY, CDR2 SVGAGI. Trimming cost V 8 bases and J 3 bases, with 14 bases left between them. CDR3: CASYKRADYNEQFF. For the CDR3, the DNA is TGTGCCAGCTATAAGCGGGCGGACTACAATGAGCAGTTCTTC.

The rearrangement links TRBV6-5 to TRBJ1-1, with D unresolved. Germline lookup yields CDR1 MNHEY and CDR2 SVGAGI. Trimming shortened V by 0 bases and J by 6 bases, and 14 bases separated the two germline ends. This CDR3 spans 15 amino acids. The CDR3 bases are TGTGCCAGCAGTTACTCCCGAAGGGAGGGCCCTGAAGCTTTCTTT. It specifies CASSYSRREGPEAFF.

V and J are TRBV7-2 and TRBJ1-1; tentatively, D is TRBD1 (6 bases). The germline CDR1 and CDR2 sequences are SGHTA and FQGNSA. V was trimmed by 5 bases and J by 5 bases, leaving 12 bases between them. This CDR3 is built from 13 residues. This CDR3 is CASSITGWTEAFF. CDR3 DNA sequence: TGTGCCAGCAGCATTACAGGGTGGACTGAAGCTTTCTTT.

The V call is TRBV19, the J call TRBJ1-2; D may be TRBD1 (6 bases). CDR1 LNHDA and CDR2 SQIVND come from the germline V gene (reference sequence). V lost 5 bases and J 4 bases, leaving 20 bases between the germline ends. The CDR3 is 16 amino acids. CDR3 in DNA: TGTGCCAGTAGTGCGAGGGGCGACAGGTCAGGCTATGGCTACACCTTC. It is translated as CASSARGDRSGYGYTF.

V usage is TRBV30 and J usage is TRBJ1-1; unclear D gene. Germline-derived CDR1 and CDR2 are GTSNPN and SVGIG (reference sequence). V lost 2 bases and J lost 7, with 11 bases in between. The CDR3 loop spans 12 amino acids. In DNA form, the CDR3 reads TGTGCCTGGAGTCCCGTGGGGAGTGAAGCTTTCTTT. Encoded protein: CAWSPVGSEAFF.